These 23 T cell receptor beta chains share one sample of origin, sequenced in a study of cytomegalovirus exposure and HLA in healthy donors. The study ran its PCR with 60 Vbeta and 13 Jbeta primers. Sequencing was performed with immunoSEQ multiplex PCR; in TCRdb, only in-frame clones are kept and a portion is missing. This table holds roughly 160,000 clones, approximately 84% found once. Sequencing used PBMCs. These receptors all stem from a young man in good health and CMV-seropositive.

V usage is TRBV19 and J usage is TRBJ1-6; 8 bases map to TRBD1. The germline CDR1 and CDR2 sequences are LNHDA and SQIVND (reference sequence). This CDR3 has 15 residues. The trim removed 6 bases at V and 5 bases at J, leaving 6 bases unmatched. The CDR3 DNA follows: TGTGCCAGTAGACAGGGGGATTTCCATAATTCACCCCTCCACTTT. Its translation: CASRQGDFHNSPLHF.

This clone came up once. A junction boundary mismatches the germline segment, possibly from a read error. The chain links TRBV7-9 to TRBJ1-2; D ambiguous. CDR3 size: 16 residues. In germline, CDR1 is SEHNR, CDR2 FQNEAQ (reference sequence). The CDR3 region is CSSSSTTTSTLYGYTF. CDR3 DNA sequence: TGTTCCAGCAGCTCGACCACTACGAGCACACTCTATGGCTACACCTTC.

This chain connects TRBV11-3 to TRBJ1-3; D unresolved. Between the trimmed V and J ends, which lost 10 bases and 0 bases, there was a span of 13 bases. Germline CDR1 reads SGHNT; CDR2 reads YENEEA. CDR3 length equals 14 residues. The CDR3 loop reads CATQLAGSGNTIYF. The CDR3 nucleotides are TGTGCCACACAACTCGCGGGCTCTGGAAACACCATATATTTT.

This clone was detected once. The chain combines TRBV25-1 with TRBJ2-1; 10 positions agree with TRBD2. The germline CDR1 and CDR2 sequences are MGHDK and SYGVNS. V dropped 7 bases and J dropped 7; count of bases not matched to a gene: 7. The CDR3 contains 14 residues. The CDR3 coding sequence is TGTGCCAGCACCCTAGCGGGAGAGGGGAATGAGCAGTTCTTC. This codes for CASTLAGEGNEQFF.

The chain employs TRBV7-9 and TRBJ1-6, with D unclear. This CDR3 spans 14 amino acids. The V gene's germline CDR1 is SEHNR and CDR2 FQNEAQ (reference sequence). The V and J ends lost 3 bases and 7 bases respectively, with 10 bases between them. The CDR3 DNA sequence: TGTGCCAGCAGCTTTTTACCGAGGAATTCACCCCTCCACTTT. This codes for CASSFLPRNSPLHF.

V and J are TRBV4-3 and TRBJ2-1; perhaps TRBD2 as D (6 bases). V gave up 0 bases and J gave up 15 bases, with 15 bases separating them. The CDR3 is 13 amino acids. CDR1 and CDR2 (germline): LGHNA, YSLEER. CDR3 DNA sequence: TGCGCCAGCAGCCAAGAGTACTCGGGGGTGGTGTTCTTC. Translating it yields CASSQEYSGVVFF.

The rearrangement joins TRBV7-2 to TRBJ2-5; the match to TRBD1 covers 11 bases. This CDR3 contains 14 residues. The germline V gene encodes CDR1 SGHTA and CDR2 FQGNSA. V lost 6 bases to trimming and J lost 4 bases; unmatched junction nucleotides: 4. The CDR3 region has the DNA TGTGCCAGCAGTCAGGACAGGGGGCTAGAGACCCAGTACTTC. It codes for CASSQDRGLETQYF.

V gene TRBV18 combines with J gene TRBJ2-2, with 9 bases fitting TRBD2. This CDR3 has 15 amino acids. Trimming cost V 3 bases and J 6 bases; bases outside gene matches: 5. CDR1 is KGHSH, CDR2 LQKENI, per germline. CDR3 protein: CASSPGLAGPGELFF. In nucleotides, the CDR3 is TGTGCCAGCTCACCGGGACTAGCCGGGCCCGGGGAGCTGTTTTTT.

CDR3 in amino acids: CASSTTGGAGYGYTF. In DNA, the CDR3 is TGTGCCAGCAGCACGACGGGGGGCGCAGGCTATGGCTACACCTTC. The rearrangement joins TRBV13 to TRBJ1-2; D might be TRBD1 (6 bases). Germline CDR1 PRHDT, CDR2 FYEKMQ (reference sequence). Trimming removed 5 bases from V and 4 bases from J, with 17 bases in between. The CDR3 covers 15 residues.

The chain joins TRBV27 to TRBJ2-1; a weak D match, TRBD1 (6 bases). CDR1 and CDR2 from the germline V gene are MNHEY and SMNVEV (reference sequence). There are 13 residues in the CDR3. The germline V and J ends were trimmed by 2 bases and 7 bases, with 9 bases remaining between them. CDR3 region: CASSLIRGNEQFF. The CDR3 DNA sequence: TGTGCCAGCAGTTTAATTAGGGGGAATGAGCAGTTCTTC.

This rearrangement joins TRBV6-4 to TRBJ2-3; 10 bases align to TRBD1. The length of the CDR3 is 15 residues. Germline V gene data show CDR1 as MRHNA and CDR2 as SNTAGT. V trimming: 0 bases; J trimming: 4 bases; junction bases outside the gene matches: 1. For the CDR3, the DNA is TGTGCCAGCAGTGACTCGACAGGGGGCGCAGATACGCAGTATTTT. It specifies CASSDSTGGADTQYF.

Here the CDR3 reads CASSPSGLRNEQFF. The CDR3 bases are TGTGCCAGCAGCCCGAGTGGACTTCGAAATGAGCAGTTCTTC. The rearrangement uses TRBV7-9 and TRBJ2-1, with D perhaps matching TRBD2 (5 bases). V was shortened by 5 bases and J by 7 bases, with 15 bases between the two germline ends. CDR3 size: 14 residues. In germline, CDR1 is SEHNR, CDR2 FQNEAQ (reference sequence).

The CDR3: CASSQSWVAGEQYV. CDR3 nucleotide sequence: TGCGCCAGCAGTCAATCGTGGGTAGCGGGCGAGCAGTACGTC. V usage is TRBV23-1 and J usage is TRBJ2-7; 7 nucleotides line up with TRBD2. TRBV23-1 is an open reading frame, and its role is uncertain. Losses at the gene ends were 0 bases for V and 6 bases for J; bases not matched to a gene: 5. This CDR3 is built from 14 residues.

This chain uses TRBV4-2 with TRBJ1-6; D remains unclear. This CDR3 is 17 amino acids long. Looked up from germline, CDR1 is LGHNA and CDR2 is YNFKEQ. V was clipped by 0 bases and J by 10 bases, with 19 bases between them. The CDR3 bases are TGTGCCAGCAGCCAAGAGAACAGTATAATTCCGTGGTCACCCCTCCACTTT. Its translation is CASSQENSIIPWSPLHF.

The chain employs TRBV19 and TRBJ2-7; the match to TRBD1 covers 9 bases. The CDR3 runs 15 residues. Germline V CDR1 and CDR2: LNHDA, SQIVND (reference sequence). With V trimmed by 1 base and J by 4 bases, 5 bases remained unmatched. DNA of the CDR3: TGTGCCAGTAGTATAGGACAGGGGGGATCATACGAGCAGTACTTC. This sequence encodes CASSIGQGGSYEQYF.

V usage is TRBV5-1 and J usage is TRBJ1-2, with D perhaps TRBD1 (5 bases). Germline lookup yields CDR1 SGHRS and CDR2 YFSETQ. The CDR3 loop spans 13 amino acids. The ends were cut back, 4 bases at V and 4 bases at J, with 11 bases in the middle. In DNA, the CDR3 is TGCGCCAGCAGCCCCGGGACTTTCTATGGCTACACCTTC. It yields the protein CASSPGTFYGYTF.

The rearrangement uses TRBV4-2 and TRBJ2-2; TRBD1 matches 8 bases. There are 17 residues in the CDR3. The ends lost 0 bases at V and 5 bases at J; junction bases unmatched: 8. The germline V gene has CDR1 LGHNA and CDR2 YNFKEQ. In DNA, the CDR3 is TGTGCCAGCAGCCAAGACCGACAGGGGATTGAGACCGGGGAGCTGTTTTTT. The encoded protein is CASSQDRQGIETGELFF.

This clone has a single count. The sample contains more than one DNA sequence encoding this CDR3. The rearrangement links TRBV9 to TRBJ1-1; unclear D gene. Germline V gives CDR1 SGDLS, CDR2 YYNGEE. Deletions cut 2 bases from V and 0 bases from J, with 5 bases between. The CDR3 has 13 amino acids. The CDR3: CASSVQVNTEAFF. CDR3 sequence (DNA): TGTGCCAGCAGCGTTCAGGTGAACACTGAAGCTTTCTTT.

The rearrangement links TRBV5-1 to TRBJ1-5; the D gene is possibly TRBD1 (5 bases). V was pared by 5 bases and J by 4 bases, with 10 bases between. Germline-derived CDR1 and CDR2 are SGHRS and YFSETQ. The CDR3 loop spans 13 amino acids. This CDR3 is CASSTGRNQPQHF. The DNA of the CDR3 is TGCGCCAGCAGTACAGGCCGTAATCAGCCCCAGCATTTT.

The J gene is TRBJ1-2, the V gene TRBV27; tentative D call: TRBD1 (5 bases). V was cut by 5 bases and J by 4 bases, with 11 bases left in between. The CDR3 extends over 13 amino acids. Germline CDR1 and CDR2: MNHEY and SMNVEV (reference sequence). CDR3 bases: TGTGCCAGCAGTAATGGTCAGGGCTATGGCTACACCTTC. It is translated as CASSNGQGYGYTF.

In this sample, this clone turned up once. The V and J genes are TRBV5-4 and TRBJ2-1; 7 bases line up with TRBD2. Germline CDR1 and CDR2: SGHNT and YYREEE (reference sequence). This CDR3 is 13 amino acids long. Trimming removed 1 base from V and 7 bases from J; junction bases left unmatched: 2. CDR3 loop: CASSLTSENEQFF. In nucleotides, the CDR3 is TGTGCCAGCAGCTTGACTAGCGAGAATGAGCAGTTCTTC.

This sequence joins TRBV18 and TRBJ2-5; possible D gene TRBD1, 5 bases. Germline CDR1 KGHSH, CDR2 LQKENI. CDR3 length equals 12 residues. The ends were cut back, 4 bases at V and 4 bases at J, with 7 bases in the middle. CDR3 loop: CASSLTGETQYF. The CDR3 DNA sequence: TGTGCCAGCTCACTCACAGGAGAGACCCAGTACTTC. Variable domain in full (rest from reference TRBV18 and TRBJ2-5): NAGVMQNPRHLVRRRGQEARLRCSPMKGHSHVYWYRQLPEEGLKFMVYLQKENIIDESGMPKERFSAEFPKEGPSILRIQQVVRGDSAAYFCASSLTGETQYFGPGTRLLVL.

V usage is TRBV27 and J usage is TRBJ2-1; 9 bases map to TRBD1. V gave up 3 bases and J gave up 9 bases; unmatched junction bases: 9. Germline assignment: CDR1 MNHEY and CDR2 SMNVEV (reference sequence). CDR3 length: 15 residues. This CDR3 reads CASSFLQGAVGEQFF. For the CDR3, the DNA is TGTGCCAGCAGTTTTCTACAGGGGGCAGTGGGTGAGCAGTTCTTC.